This TCR beta chain emerged from a study of blood T cell repertoires in COVID-19. Whole-study context: Both acute and convalescent COVID-19 samples were obtained from the United States, Italy and Spain. The analysed material was cDNA or gDNA that came from T cells, B-cell-depleted T cells, or PBMCs.

Under the authors' procedure: Counts of nucleated cells, estimated from reference gene primer amplification, were obtained. Sequencing was performed with immunoSEQ multiplex PCR; in TCRdb, only in-frame clones are kept and a portion is missing. The V and J calls and clone size are taken from that table; D and trimming were inferred from the DNA. The table lists 95,000 to 150,000 clones, roughly 83% of them singletons, with about 39% in the top ten. The CDR3 runs 16 residues. In germline, CDR1 is KGHDR, CDR2 SFDVKD. A word on this clone: At one boundary the junction diverges from the germline segment, which might be a read error.

V and J are TRBV24-1 and TRBJ2-1, with TRBD2 matching over 7 bases. The sequence derives from a man aged 35 to 55 with active or convalescent COVID-19. Sequenced material: peripheral blood. This CDR3 is CATSSPTTSSNNEQFF. Written as DNA, the CDR3 is TGTGCCACCAGTTCACCTACGACTAGCTCCAACAATGAGCAGTTCTTC.